One sample yielded the 9 T cell receptor beta chains listed below, sequenced in a study of persistence of HIV-infected CD4 T cells. Their target antigens are unknown. Nonspecific anti-CD3/anti-CD28 bead stimulation represents the broad CD4+ T cell repertoire. Sorting of responding CD4+ T cells relied on upregulated CD40 ligand together with CD69. Sequencing used immunoSEQ version 4 in survey mode. Profiled with immunoSEQ multiplex PCR; TCRdb holds only in-frame clones, not every one. The repertoire holds approximately 46,000 clones, about 90% seen once, with about 3.1% in the top ten. Specimen: CD4+ T cells sorted from PBMCs after approximately 19-hour stimulation, collected from a patient who received antiretroviral therapy. These receptors were obtained from an adult woman with HIV who was CMV-seropositive.

V and J are TRBV9 and TRBJ1-6; D ambiguous. Germline assignment: CDR1 SGDLS and CDR2 YYNGEE. This CDR3 spans 13 amino acids. Trimming shortened V by 2 bases and J by 10 bases, and 10 bases separated the two germline ends. This CDR3 is CASSVKIDSPLHF. As DNA, the CDR3 is TGTGCCAGCAGCGTTAAAATAGACTCACCCCTCCACTTT.

This chain uses TRBV10-3 with TRBJ2-5; the D gene is possibly TRBD2 (5 bases). The germline V gene has CDR1 ENHRY and CDR2 SYGVKD. CDR3 length equals 14 residues. V was shortened by 3 bases and J by 2 bases, with 10 bases between the two germline ends. For the CDR3, the DNA is TGTGCCATCAGTGAATCGGGAAAACAAGAGACCCAGTACTTC. Protein product: CAISESGKQETQYF.

V is TRBV12-3 or TRBV12-4 and J is TRBJ2-7; D is unresolved. V gave up 8 bases and J gave up 0 bases, with 5 bases separating them. This CDR3 contains 11 residues. As DNA, the CDR3 is TGTGCCAGCGCACTCTCCTACGAGCAGTACTTC. Translation gives CASALSYEQYF.

The genes are TRBV12-5 and TRBJ2-1; TRBD1 agrees at 9 bases. CDR1 and CDR2 from the germline V gene are LGHNT and FRNRAP. J gave up 6 bases and V 6 bases, and 6 bases lay outside the gene matches. The CDR3 runs 14 residues. The DNA for the CDR3 is TGTGCTAGTGGCCAGGGACAGGGTGGCAATGAGCAGTTCTTC. Translated, it gives CASGQGQGGNEQFF.

This clone was counted a single time. The chain recombines TRBV6-5 with TRBJ2-2, with D possibly matching TRBD1 (6 bases). Trimming pared 4 bases from V and 4 bases from J, leaving 7 bases between. Germline loops: CDR1 MNHEY, CDR2 SVGAGI. This CDR3 contains 13 residues. CDR3 DNA: TGTGCCAGCAGTTTAGGGGGCACCGGGGAGCTGTTTTTT. Its protein is CASSLGGTGELFF.

The chain links TRBV15 to TRBJ2-5, with D perhaps TRBD2 (7 bases). The V end was cut by 0 bases, the J end by 4 bases, with 12 bases between. CDR1 is LNHNV and CDR2 is YYDKDF in the germline V gene (reference sequence). This CDR3 contains 15 residues. Here the CDR3 DNA reads TGTGCCACCAGCAGAGAGACTAGGGGGGGAGAGACCCAGTACTTC. It specifies CATSRETRGGETQYF.

V usage is TRBV12-3 or TRBV12-4 and J usage is TRBJ1-1, with TRBD1 identical over 8 bases. The CDR3 runs 12 residues. J gave up 10 bases and V 5 bases, and 6 bases lay outside the gene matches. This chain's CDR3 is CASSLRGLLAFF. The CDR3 DNA reads TGTGCCAGCAGTCTCAGGGGGCTCTTAGCTTTCTTT.

The chain recombines TRBV11-3 with TRBJ1-1; 7 bases are shared with TRBD1. The CDR3 extends over 16 amino acids. After removal of 0 bases from V and 2 bases from J, the junction contained 6 bases not matched to a gene. The germline V gene encodes CDR1 SGHNT and CDR2 YENEEA. CDR3 in DNA: TGTGCCAGCAGCTTAGAGGGGGACAGACGAAACACTGAAGCTTTCTTT. Protein: CASSLEGDRRNTEAFF.

The CDR3 sequence is CASSPERQGSYEQYF. DNA of the CDR3: TGTGCCAGCTCACCTGAACGACAGGGCAGCTACGAGCAGTACTTC. V and J are TRBV18 and TRBJ2-7; 7 nucleotides line up with TRBD1. V gave up 3 bases and J gave up 3 bases; unmatched junction bases: 8. Germline CDR1 is KGHSH and CDR2 is LQKENI. The CDR3 contains 15 residues.